These 24 T cell receptor beta chains came from one sample sequenced in a study of CD8+ T cells in alopecia areata. The treatment is: oral pan-JAK inhibitor, 5-10 mg twice daily. Extracted RNA was reverse transcribed, and the resulting cDNA served as sequencing template. Measured with immunoSEQ multiplex PCR; TCRdb has only the in-frame clones, and not every one. The data hold 150,000 to 200,000 clones, with around 60% observed a single time. The sequenced sample was CD4+ T cells sorted from blood, obtained around week 49, from a patient treated with tofacitinib. The receptors shown here come from a human donor with alopecia areata.

The chain has TRBV15 and TRBJ1-1; 8 bases line up with TRBD1. The J segment lost 1 base and the V segment lost 4 bases, leaving 2 bases of the junction unmatched. Germline loops: CDR1 LNHNV, CDR2 YYDKDF (reference sequence). CDR3 size: 14 residues. This CDR3 reads CATSKGQANTEAFF. DNA for the CDR3: TGTGCCACCAGCAAGGGACAGGCGAACACTGAAGCTTTCTTT.

The chain carries TRBV4-1 and TRBJ2-1; 7 nucleotides line up with TRBD2. Trimming removed 4 bases from V and 4 bases from J; junction bases left unmatched: 10. This CDR3 comprises 16 residues. The germline V gene has CDR1 MGHRA and CDR2 YSYEKL. The CDR3 is CASSLEGLAAYNEQFF. The CDR3 DNA follows: TGCGCCAGCAGCCTCGAGGGCCTAGCGGCGTACAATGAGCAGTTCTTC.

V gene TRBV9 combines with J gene TRBJ2-2; D remains ambiguous. V lost 0 bases, J lost 0 bases, and 6 bases lay in between. Germline V gene data show CDR1 as SGDLS and CDR2 as YYNGEE. CDR3 length: 15 residues. CDR3 loop: CASSVGSPNTGELFF. The CDR3 coding sequence is TGTGCCAGCAGCGTAGGTAGCCCGAACACCGGGGAGCTGTTTTTT.

V and J are TRBV29-1 and TRBJ1-2; D unresolved. The CDR3 consists of 14 residues. The germline V gene has CDR1 SQVTM and CDR2 ANQGSEA. Trimming pared 5 bases from V and 4 bases from J, leaving 17 bases between. The CDR3 DNA is TGCAGCGTTAATGTCGGCGCAGCCTCCTATGGCTACACCTTC. Translating gives CSVNVGAASYGYTF.

The rearrangement links TRBV6-5 to TRBJ2-4; D may be TRBD1 (6 bases). The CDR3 is 14 residues long. Germline loops: CDR1 MNHEY, CDR2 SVGAGI. Trimming removed 5 bases at V and 4 bases at J, with 12 bases between. The CDR3 DNA reads as TGTGCCAGCAGTCCCCGCCAGGGGAAAAACATTCAGTACTTC. Translation: CASSPRQGKNIQYF.

This chain links TRBV2 with TRBJ1-2; D gene unclear. The CDR3 spans 12 residues. V was clipped by 5 bases and J by 6 bases, with 10 bases between them. CDR1 and CDR2 (germline): SNHLY, FYNNEI. CDR3 sequence (DNA): TGTGCCAGCAGTTTTATGTCCGATGGCTACACCTTC. Translation: CASSFMSDGYTF.

The chain recombines TRBV30 with TRBJ2-7; 7 bases are shared with TRBD2. The V and J ends lost 3 bases and 2 bases, in that order; junction bases with no gene match: 4. Germline loops: CDR1 GTSNPN, CDR2 SVGIG (reference sequence). The CDR3 has 13 amino acids. The CDR3 loop reads CAWSGAGAYEQYF. CDR3 nucleotides: TGTGCCTGGAGCGGGGCGGGGGCCTACGAGCAGTACTTC.

The rearrangement links TRBV30 to TRBJ2-5, with a tentative D call TRBD2 (6 bases). The CDR3 spans 13 residues. Trimming cost V 0 bases and J 4 bases, with 9 bases left between them. Germline CDR1 reads GTSNPN; CDR2 reads SVGIG (reference sequence). CDR3 residues: CAWSVPRGETQYF. The CDR3 coding sequence is TGTGCCTGGAGTGTACCGCGGGGAGAGACCCAGTACTTC.

The chain recombines TRBV29-1 with TRBJ2-3, with D possibly being TRBD1 (5 bases). Germline V gene lookup returns CDR1 SQVTM and CDR2 ANQGSEA. This CDR3 has 13 amino acids. The V end lost 3 bases, the J end lost 4 bases, and 11 bases lay between the germline ends. CDR3 amino acids: CSVDRAGPDTQYF. The DNA of the CDR3 is TGCAGCGTTGACCGGGCAGGGCCAGATACGCAGTATTTT.

This chain uses TRBV5-1 with TRBJ2-3; maybe TRBD1 (5 bases). The CDR3 sequence is 16 residues long. Germline V CDR1 and CDR2: SGHRS, YFSETQ. V lost 4 bases to trimming and J lost 0 bases, with 15 bases between them. CDR3 in amino acids: CASSDGHSISTDTQYF. The CDR3 DNA sequence: TGCGCCAGCAGCGACGGACATAGCATTAGCACAGATACGCAGTATTTT.

This clone has only one observation. CDR3: CSALENYGYTF. The CDR3 region has the DNA TGCAGCGCCCTAGAGAACTATGGCTACACCTTC. J is TRBJ1-2 and V is TRBV29-1; D uncertain. The V and J ends lost 7 bases and 2 bases respectively, with 8 bases between them. The CDR3 has 11 residues. Germline V gene data show CDR1 as SQVTM and CDR2 as ANQGSEA. Drawing the rest from reference TRBV29-1 and TRBJ1-2, the complete variable domain is SAVISQKPSRDICQRGTSLTIQCQVDSQVTMMFWYRQQPGQSLTLIATANQGSEATYESGFVIDKFPISRPNLTFSTLTVSNMSPEDSSIYLCSALENYGYTFGSGTRLTVV.

This clone was seen only a few times. CDR3 sequence: CASREGETQYF. The CDR3 DNA sequence: TGTGCCAGCAGGGAGGGGGAGACCCAGTACTTC. This sequence joins TRBV6-5 and TRBJ2-5; D may be TRBD2 (6 bases). The CDR3 loop spans 11 amino acids. Germline values: CDR1 MNHEY, CDR2 SVGAGI. Deletions cut 6 bases from V and 5 bases from J, with 7 bases between.

To note about this clone: Different DNA sequences within this sample yield the same CDR3. This chain uses TRBV7-2 with TRBJ1-2; D is uncertain. The CDR3 length is 12 residues. Trimming left V 2 bases short and J 6 bases short, with 7 bases between. The germline gives CDR1 SGHTA, CDR2 FQGNSA. This CDR3 reads CASSLSRDGYTF. In DNA form, the CDR3 reads TGTGCCAGCAGCTTAAGTCGAGATGGCTACACCTTC.

The V and J genes are TRBV5-1 and TRBJ1-2; TRBD1 is a possible D gene (6 bases). CDR3 length: 14 residues. V was cut by 0 bases and J by 8 bases, with 14 bases left in between. CDR1 and CDR2 (germline): SGHRS, YFSETQ. CDR3 sequence (DNA): TGCGCCAGCAGCTTGGGGATTACAGGGTACGGCTACACCTTC. It yields the protein CASSLGITGYGYTF. The complete variable domain, with remaining parts taken from reference TRBV5-1 and TRBJ1-2, reads KAGVTQTPRYLIKTRGQQVTLSCSPISGHRSVSWYQQTPGQGLQFLFEYFSETQRNKGNFPGRFSGRQFSNSRSEMNVSTLELGDSALYLCASSLGITGYGYTFGSGTRLTVV.

This clone was counted many times. This rearrangement joins TRBV19 to TRBJ1-2; TRBD1 matches 11 bases. The CDR3 runs to 17 residues. V gave up 5 bases and J gave up 4 bases; unmatched junction bases: 12. The germline V gene encodes CDR1 LNHDA and CDR2 SQIVND (reference sequence). The CDR3: CASSLPGQGANIYGYTF. The CDR3 DNA reads as TGTGCCAGTAGTCTACCAGGACAGGGGGCGAACATCTATGGCTACACCTTC.

J is TRBJ2-5 and V is TRBV19; a weak D match, TRBD2 (6 bases). Looked up from germline, CDR1 is LNHDA and CDR2 is SQIVND (reference sequence). The CDR3 sequence is 14 residues long. The germline V and J ends were trimmed by 6 bases and 2 bases, with 13 bases remaining between them. CDR3 region: CASSKGTLQETQYF. CDR3 coding DNA: TGTGCCAGTAGCAAAGGGACTCTTCAAGAGACCCAGTACTTC.

Comments on this clone: This sample also contains other DNA sequences that code for the same CDR3. The V and J genes are TRBV30 and TRBJ1-1; D unresolved. The CDR3 runs to 11 residues. Germline CDR1 reads GTSNPN; CDR2 reads SVGIG (reference sequence). V lost 0 bases and J 5 bases, leaving 4 bases between the germline ends. DNA of the CDR3: TGTGCCTGGAGTGTACAAACTGAAGCTTTCTTT. It translates to CAWSVQTEAFF.

The chain carries TRBV25-1 and TRBJ1-2; 9 bases line up with TRBD1. The CDR3 has 15 amino acids. Germline assignment: CDR1 MGHDK and CDR2 SYGVNS. V dropped 5 bases and J dropped 1; count of bases not matched to a gene: 5. The CDR3 DNA reads TGTGCCAGCAGTAGAACGGGACAGGGTAACTATGGCTACACCTTC. Amino acid sequence: CASSRTGQGNYGYTF.

V usage is TRBV30 and J usage is TRBJ1-3, with no clear D. The germline V and J ends were trimmed by 2 bases and 9 bases, with 14 bases remaining between them. Germline CDR1 reads GTSNPN; CDR2 reads SVGIG (reference sequence). CDR3 length: 13 amino acids. The CDR3 here is CAWSPQSLGTIYF. CDR3 nucleotide sequence: TGTGCCTGGAGTCCACAATCACTCGGCACCATATATTTT.

The J gene is TRBJ2-2, the V gene TRBV29-1, with 8 bases fitting TRBD1. The V gene end was trimmed by 4 bases and the J gene end by 7 bases; junction bases not matched to a gene: 8. CDR3 size: 14 residues. CDR1 is SQVTM, CDR2 ANQGSEA, per germline. The DNA for the CDR3 is TGCAGCGTTGTCGGCAGGGGGCAGGTCGGGGAGCTGTTTTTT. As protein: CSVVGRGQVGELFF.

V is TRBV2 and J is TRBJ2-3; D is perhaps TRBD2 (5 bases). Deletions cut 0 bases from V and 2 bases from J, with 12 bases between. The germline V gene encodes CDR1 SNHLY and CDR2 FYNNEI. The CDR3 extends over 16 amino acids. The chain's CDR3 is CASSEAGGLNTDTQYF. The DNA for the CDR3 is TGTGCCAGCAGTGAAGCGGGCGGGCTAAACACAGATACGCAGTATTTT.

The CDR3, as DNA: TGTGCCTGGACCCCAGTTGGGACATTGAACACTGAAGCTTTCTTT. Encoded protein: CAWTPVGTLNTEAFF. The genes are TRBV30 and TRBJ1-1; a weak D match, TRBD1 (6 bases). The V end lost 4 bases, the J end lost 0 bases, and 15 bases lay between the germline ends. Germline V gene lookup returns CDR1 GTSNPN and CDR2 SVGIG (reference sequence). The CDR3 consists of 15 residues. The whole variable domain, filled in from reference TRBV30 and TRBJ1-1, reads SQTIHQWPATLVQPVGSPLSLECTVEGTSNPNLYWYRQAAGRGLQLLFYSVGIGQISSEVPQNLSASRPQDRQFILSSKKLLLSDSGFYLCAWTPVGTLNTEAFFGQGTRLTVV.

The chain has TRBV19 and TRBJ2-1, with unresolved D. CDR1 is LNHDA, CDR2 SQIVND, per germline (reference sequence). This CDR3 is 14 amino acids long. Trimming removed 3 bases at V and 6 bases at J, with 12 bases between. CDR3 DNA sequence: TGTGCCAGTAGTATCGGGCCGCATCTCAATGAGCAGTTCTTC. It yields the protein CASSIGPHLNEQFF.

The V gene is TRBV5-1, the J gene TRBJ2-3; TRBD2 aligns across 7 bases. The germline V gene encodes CDR1 SGHRS and CDR2 YFSETQ. The trim removed 7 bases at V and 5 bases at J, leaving 13 bases unmatched. This CDR3 is built from 15 residues. CDR3 amino acids: CASSKASGGIDTQYF. The CDR3 bases are TGCGCCAGCTCTAAGGCTAGCGGCGGTATAGATACGCAGTATTTT.